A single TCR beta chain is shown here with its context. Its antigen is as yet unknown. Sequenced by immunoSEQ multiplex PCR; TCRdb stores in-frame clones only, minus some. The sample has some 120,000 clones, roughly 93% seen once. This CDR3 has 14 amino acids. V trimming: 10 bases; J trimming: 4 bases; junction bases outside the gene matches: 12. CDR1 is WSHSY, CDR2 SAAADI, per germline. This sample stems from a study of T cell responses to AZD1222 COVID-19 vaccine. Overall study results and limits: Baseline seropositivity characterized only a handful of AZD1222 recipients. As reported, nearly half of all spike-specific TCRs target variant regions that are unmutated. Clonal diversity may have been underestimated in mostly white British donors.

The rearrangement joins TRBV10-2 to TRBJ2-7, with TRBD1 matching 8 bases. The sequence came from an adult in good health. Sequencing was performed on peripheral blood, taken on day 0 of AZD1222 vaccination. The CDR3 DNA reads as TGCGCCACCCAAAGGGCAGGGGGCGAGTACGAGCAGTACTTC. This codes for CATQRAGGEYEQYF.